This T cell receptor (beta chain) was sequenced for a study of blood T cell repertoires in COVID-19 (dated by TCRdb to the early 2020s). The study in broad terms: Samples from collaborators originated in the United States, Italy and Spain and spanned both the acute and convalescent phases of COVID-19. The prospective study material was composed of cDNA or gDNA derived from T cells, B-cell-depleted T cells, or PBMCs. The repertoires were made available in a free public database intended to serve as a resource for research on the immune response to SARS-CoV-2. Deeply sampled blood TCRbeta repertoires from subjects exposed to, actively infected with, or recovered from COVID-19 were included in the dataset. Nearly every sample came with metadata listing a de-identified subject ID, COVID-19 status, age in years and sex. Where HLA class I and class II types were available, the types were taken from metadata supplied by the sample provider, not from assay-based typing. The samples were drawn from two sources: the first 160 participants of the ongoing ImmuneRACE study, and 1,254 subjects contributed by 6 global collaborators.

The CDR1 and CDR2 encoded by the germline V gene are MGHDK and SYGVNS. Including the terminal cysteine and phenylalanine, the CDR3 comprises 12 residues. The sequence is cut down to CDR3 DNA, 36 bases in frame from base 1. Between the V and J ends, shortened by 5 bases and 5 bases respectively, the junction contains 8 bases. Whole blood was collected in K2EDTA tubes by collaborating institutions according to the institutions' own protocols. For TCRbeta analysis, collaborator samples were shipped as frozen whole blood, as isolated PBMCs, or as DNA extracted from either sample type. TCRbeta CDR3 regions were amplified from genomic DNA by means of the immunoSEQ Assay, a bias-controlled multiplex PCR. Concerning the study's data processing: Nucleated cell counts per sample were estimated from amplification of reference gene primers within the assay. To quantify the absolute abundance of each unique TCRbeta CDR3 rearrangement, sequence reads were collapsed and filtered. For each sample, productive Simpson clonality was calculated as the square root of Simpson's diversity index across productive rearrangements. TCRdb took this table from immuneACCESS and kept in-frame rearrangements with V and J called. Such tables lack part of the clones; where checked against another copy, unresolved V genes explain under half of the gap, and the rest is unexplained. Clone size and the V and J calls come from that table; the DNA yielded D and trimming. This sample holds a few hundred thousand clones; 70% to 90% were observed only once. 3.6% of the sample comes from the top ten.

To note about this clone: Its antigen is unknown. No base quality values were provided; no much bigger clone lies one nucleotide off.

Study-wide findings and limitations: The quantity of clinical and demographic metadata differed by source and by participant and was supplied without curation.

Rearrangement joined TRBV25-1 to TRBJ2-3; no confident D gene assignment can be made. The TCR was taken from a man aged 18-30 years with active or convalescent COVID-19. Sequencing used peripheral blood. The CDR3 protein: CASSRGIDTQYF. The sequenced DNA: TGTGCCAGCAGTAGAGGCATAGATACGCAGTATTTT.